These 30 T cell receptor beta chains came from one sample sequenced in a study of T cell responses to AZD1222 COVID-19 vaccine. Using immunoSEQ multiplex PCR, the repertoire was profiled, and TCRdb retains in-frame clones only, with some absent. The data contain about 82,000 clones, 87% of them singletons. Sequences were derived from peripheral blood, sampled 28 days after the second AZD1222 dose. These receptors were obtained from an adult who received the AZD1222 COVID-19 vaccine.

The chain employs TRBV11-2 and TRBJ1-4, with 7 bases identical to TRBD1. CDR3 length equals 14 residues. Germline CDR1 reads SGHAT; CDR2 reads FQNNGV. V gave up 3 bases and J gave up 8 bases; unmatched junction bases: 6. In DNA, the CDR3 is TGTGCCAGCAGCTTGCAGGGGGGCCAGGAAAAACTGTTTTTT. This gives the protein CASSLQGGQEKLFF.

This rearrangement joins TRBV6-4 to TRBJ2-3; possibly TRBD2 for D (5 bases). The CDR3 loop spans 15 amino acids. The germline V and J ends were trimmed by 3 bases and 2 bases, with 12 bases remaining between them. The germline CDR1 and CDR2 sequences are MRHNA and SNTAGT. The CDR3 DNA sequence: TGTGCCAGCAGTGAGGTAGCGAATCCCACAGATACGCAGTATTTT. Protein: CASSEVANPTDTQYF.

This sequence joins TRBV4-1 and TRBJ2-3; no reliable D call. Germline CDR1 is MGHRA and CDR2 is YSYEKL. This CDR3 region has 16 residues. Trimming cost V 3 bases and J 0 bases, with 13 bases left between them. CDR3 amino acids: CASSHTAGSSTDTQYF. The DNA of the CDR3 is TGCGCCAGCAGCCATACGGCCGGCTCTAGCACAGATACGCAGTATTTT.

The rearrangement links TRBV7-6 to TRBJ2-3; 12 bases line up with TRBD2. Germline CDR1 reads SGHVS; CDR2 reads FNYEAQ. CDR3 length: 18 residues. The V gene end was trimmed by 0 bases and the J gene end by 5 bases; junction bases not matched to a gene: 9. For the CDR3, the DNA is TGTGCCAGCAGCTTAGCGCTAAATAAACTAGCGGGGGGAGATACGCAGTATTTT. This encodes CASSLALNKLAGGDTQYF. The variable domain in full, with the rest retrieved from reference TRBV7-6 and TRBJ2-3, is GAGVSQSPRYKVTKRGQDVALRCDPISGHVSLYWYRQALGQGPEFLTYFNYEAQQDKSGLPNDRFSAERPEGSISTLTIQRTEQRDSAMYRCASSLALNKLAGGDTQYFGPGTRLTVL.

The chain couples TRBV9 to TRBJ2-4, with a possible D match to TRBD2 (7 bases). Looked up from germline, CDR1 is SGDLS and CDR2 is YYNGEE. The CDR3 length is 15 residues. V lost 0 bases, J lost 7 bases, and 14 bases lay in between. The CDR3: CASSVEGGALNIQYF. CDR3 DNA sequence: TGTGCCAGCAGCGTAGAAGGGGGGGCCTTGAACATTCAGTACTTC. Combining the CDR3 with reference TRBV9 and TRBJ2-4 gives the whole variable domain DSGVTQTPKHLITATGQRVTLRCSPRSGDLSVYWYQQSLDQGLQFLIQYYNGEERAKGNILERFSAQQFPDLHSELNLSSLELGDSALYFCASSVEGGALNIQYFGAGTRLSVL.

This chain uses TRBV11-2 with TRBJ2-2; 11 bases are a match to TRBD2. Germline lookup yields CDR1 SGHAT and CDR2 FQNNGV. This CDR3 is built from 16 residues. The junction had 3 bases not matched to a gene; V was cut back by 1 base and J by 5 bases. Here the CDR3 reads CASSLVSSGGTGELFF. CDR3 bases: TGTGCCAGCAGCTTAGTATCTAGCGGGGGGACCGGGGAGCTGTTTTTT.

This sequence joins TRBV11-3 and TRBJ2-1, with D unclear. Germline CDR1 SGHNT, CDR2 YENEEA. Deletions cut 0 bases from V and 5 bases from J, with 5 bases between. The CDR3 covers 13 residues. CDR3 in amino acids: CASSLEWNNEQFF. Written as DNA, the CDR3 is TGTGCCAGCAGCTTAGAATGGAACAATGAGCAGTTCTTC.

This clone was detected only a few times. The chain joins TRBV3-1 (or the pseudogene TRBV3-2) to TRBJ1-3; D remains unclear. Deletions cut 3 bases from V and 2 bases from J, with 8 bases between. The CDR3 has 14 residues. CDR1 LGHDT and CDR2 YNNKEL come from the germline V gene (reference sequence). The DNA for the CDR3 is TGTGCCAGCAGCCATTTAAACCCTGGAAACACCATATATTTT. It yields the protein CASSHLNPGNTIYF.

The genes are TRBV30 and TRBJ1-2; D may be TRBD1 (5 bases). Between the trimmed V and J ends, which lost 4 bases and 5 bases, there was a span of 17 bases. Per germline, CDR1 GTSNPN and CDR2 SVGIG (reference sequence). CDR3 length: 14 amino acids. Here the CDR3 DNA reads TGTGCCTGGACCCGATTGGGGGGTGGGTATGGCTACACCTTC. The encoded protein is CAWTRLGGGYGYTF.

This chain links TRBV9 with TRBJ2-5; 7 nucleotides match TRBD1. There are 16 residues in the CDR3. J gave up 4 bases and V 0 bases, and 9 bases lay outside the gene matches. Germline V lookup: CDR1 SGDLS, CDR2 YYNGEE. Written as DNA, the CDR3 is TGTGCCAGCAGCGTAGCTACAGGGGTCAGGGGAGAGACCCAGTACTTC. Its protein product is CASSVATGVRGETQYF.

The V call is TRBV11-2, the J call TRBJ2-2; D not resolved. The CDR3 runs 16 residues. Trimming left V 1 base short and J 4 bases short, with 13 bases between. The germline gives CDR1 SGHAT, CDR2 FQNNGV. CDR3 residues: CASSLALLDGTGELFF. CDR3 nucleotides: TGTGCCAGCAGCTTAGCTTTGCTTGATGGCACCGGGGAGCTGTTTTTT. Variable domain in full (rest from reference TRBV11-2 and TRBJ2-2): EAGVAQSPRYKIIEKRQSVAFWCNPISGHATLYWYQQILGQGPKLLIQFQNNGVVDDSQLPKDRFSAERLKGVDSTLKIQPAKLEDSAVYLCASSLALLDGTGELFFGEGSRLTVL.

In DNA, the CDR3 is TGCAGCGCGGGACTAGCAAGAGATGAGCAGTTCTTC. It yields the protein CSAGLARDEQFF. The chain carries TRBV29-1 and TRBJ2-1; TRBD2 matches at 9 bases. Germline V gene lookup returns CDR1 SQVTM and CDR2 ANQGSEA. Trimming took 7 bases from V and 8 from J; bases not matched to a gene: 6. The CDR3 totals 12 residues.

J is TRBJ1-2 and V is TRBV7-8, with TRBD1 as a possible D gene (5 bases). There are 15 residues in the CDR3. Germline CDR1 SGHVS, CDR2 FQNEAQ. Between the trimmed V and J ends, which lost 4 bases and 7 bases, there was a span of 19 bases. In DNA, the CDR3 is TGTGCCAGCAGCTACCCCCCGGGGGGGGTCGGTGGCTACACCTTC. This gives the protein CASSYPPGGVGGYTF. Drawing the rest from reference TRBV7-8 and TRBJ1-2, the complete variable domain is GAGVSQSPRYKVAKRGQDVALRCDPISGHVSLFWYQQALGQGPEFLTYFQNEAQLDKSGLPSDRFFAERPEGSVSTLKIQRTQQEDSAVYLCASSYPPGGVGGYTFGSGTRLTVV.

This chain joins TRBV19 and TRBJ1-5; D is unresolved. The CDR3 is 14 residues long. Germline V gene data show CDR1 as LNHDA and CDR2 as SQIVND (reference sequence). Between the trimmed V and J ends, which lost 4 bases and 1 base, there was a span of 8 bases. CDR3 residues: CASSSRESNQPQHF. DNA of the CDR3: TGTGCCAGTAGTAGTAGGGAAAGCAATCAGCCCCAGCATTTT.

This clone showed up just once. The chain links TRBV2 to TRBJ2-1; no clear D. V was cut by 5 bases and J by 8 bases, with 13 bases left in between. CDR1 SNHLY and CDR2 FYNNEI come from the germline V gene. The CDR3 sequence is 13 residues long. For the CDR3, the DNA is TGTGCCAGCAGTTACCTGACTCCCGATGAGCAGTTCTTC. This codes for CASSYLTPDEQFF.

V is TRBV6-6 and J is TRBJ1-5; maybe TRBD1 (6 bases). The germline V gene encodes CDR1 MNHNY and CDR2 SVGAGI (reference sequence). The CDR3 contains 15 residues. The V and J ends lost 2 bases and 5 bases respectively, with 13 bases between them. CDR3 nucleotide sequence: TGTGCCAGCAGTTACGTTCCGGGGGCTGATCAGCCCCAGCATTTT. The encoded protein is CASSYVPGADQPQHF.

The chain joins TRBV7-2 to TRBJ2-7, with 8 bases aligning to TRBD1. Germline V lookup: CDR1 SGHTA, CDR2 FQGNSA. The CDR3 contains 14 residues. V was clipped by 7 bases and J by 1 base; unmatched bases: 6. The CDR3 loop is CASTRQGFSYEQYF. DNA for the CDR3: TGTGCCAGCACCAGACAGGGGTTTTCCTACGAGCAGTACTTC.

J is TRBJ2-7 and V is TRBV12-3 or TRBV12-4; 9 bases are shared with TRBD1. CDR3 length equals 13 residues. Losses at the gene ends were 4 bases for V and 5 bases for J; bases not matched to a gene: 3. CDR3 nucleotide sequence: TGTGCCAGCAGTTGGACAGGGGCTAACGAGCAGTACTTC. Translated, it gives CASSWTGANEQYF.

The genes are TRBV9 and TRBJ1-5; TRBD1 might be the D (6 bases). Germline CDR1 is SGDLS and CDR2 is YYNGEE. The CDR3 totals 14 residues. The V gene lost 3 bases and the J gene lost 5 bases, with 12 bases spanning the gap. CDR3 amino acids: CASSAGTRDQPQHF. The CDR3 region has the DNA TGTGCCAGCAGCGCGGGGACAAGAGATCAGCCCCAGCATTTT.

The V and J genes are TRBV4-1 and TRBJ1-1; D remains unclear. The CDR3 is 16 residues long. The germline CDR1 and CDR2 sequences are MGHRA and YSYEKL. V dropped 4 bases and J dropped 7 bases, with 22 bases sitting between them. Here the CDR3 DNA reads TGCGCCAGCAGCCCTTCTCCGACGGTCGGAATTGTTGAAGCTTTCTTT. Protein: CASSPSPTVGIVEAFF.

This sequence joins TRBV20-1 and TRBJ1-2, with D maybe TRBD1 (5 bases). The length of the CDR3 is 11 residues. The germline V gene encodes CDR1 DFQATT and CDR2 SNEGSKA (reference sequence). CDR3 nucleotides: TGCAGCACTTCGGGACGCGAGGACTACACCTTC. It is translated as CSTSGREDYTF.

This clone was detected once. The rearrangement links TRBV28 to TRBJ2-1; 8 nucleotides match TRBD1. The ends lost 4 bases at V and 10 bases at J; junction bases unmatched: 6. Germline lookup yields CDR1 MDHEN and CDR2 SYDVKM. The CDR3 sequence is 13 residues long. The CDR3 nucleotides read TGTGCCAGCAGTTGGGCCGACAGGGGCGAGCAGTTCTTC. Its protein product is CASSWADRGEQFF.

The chain has TRBV27 and TRBJ2-7; D not resolved. Trimming took off 3 bases at V and 0 bases at J, with 18 bases between the two ends. The CDR3 is 17 residues long. Looked up from germline, CDR1 is MNHEY and CDR2 is SMNVEV (reference sequence). The CDR3 region has the DNA TGTGCCAGCAGTTTTTCACCCCCCGGATTTAACTCCTACGAGCAGTACTTC. This sequence encodes CASSFSPPGFNSYEQYF.

This clone has more than one count but fewer than ten. The CDR3 DNA reads as TGTGCCAGCAGCTTAGTCCAAGGGCCCTACGAGCAGTACTTC. Amino acid sequence: CASSLVQGPYEQYF. The chain uses TRBV11-2 and TRBJ2-7; D is uncertain. Trimming stripped 1 base from V and 2 bases from J, with 9 bases between. This CDR3 is built from 14 residues. Per the germline V gene, CDR1 is SGHAT and CDR2 is FQNNGV. The full variable domain, rest sourced from reference TRBV11-2 and TRBJ2-7, is EAGVAQSPRYKIIEKRQSVAFWCNPISGHATLYWYQQILGQGPKLLIQFQNNGVVDDSQLPKDRFSAERLKGVDSTLKIQPAKLEDSAVYLCASSLVQGPYEQYFGPGTRLTVT.

This chain links TRBV5-1 with TRBJ1-1; 7 bases are shared with TRBD1. Germline trimming cut 4 bases from V and 7 bases from J; bases unmatched to any gene: 10. The CDR3 runs 14 residues. Germline CDR1 SGHRS, CDR2 YFSETQ. The CDR3 DNA sequence: TGCGCCAGCAGCCAGCGACAGGGAGCGGATGAAGCTTTCTTT. This gives the protein CASSQRQGADEAFF.

This chain joins TRBV6-4 and TRBJ2-1, with 11 bases aligning to TRBD2. The CDR3 runs to 15 residues. J was trimmed by 7 bases and V by 5 bases; bases with no gene match: 7. Germline V gives CDR1 MRHNA, CDR2 SNTAGT. DNA for the CDR3: TGTGCCAGCAGTCCACTAGCGGGGGTTGGTAATGAGCAGTTCTTC. This gives the protein CASSPLAGVGNEQFF.

J is TRBJ2-5 and V is TRBV7-6, with D perhaps matching TRBD1 or TRBD2 (5 bases each). Germline V gene sequence: CDR1 SGHVS, CDR2 FNYEAQ. The CDR3 has 14 amino acids. V lost 1 base and J lost 4, with 10 bases in between. CDR3 sequence reads: CASSLEFGAETQYF. CDR3 bases: TGTGCCAGCAGCTTAGAGTTCGGGGCAGAGACCCAGTACTTC. Full variable domain (missing parts from reference TRBV7-6 and TRBJ2-5): GAGVSQSPRYKVTKRGQDVALRCDPISGHVSLYWYRQALGQGPEFLTYFNYEAQQDKSGLPNDRFSAERPEGSISTLTIQRTEQRDSAMYRCASSLEFGAETQYFGPGTRLLVL.

J is TRBJ2-3 and V is TRBV18; the D gene is possibly TRBD2 (5 bases). The CDR3 consists of 13 residues. CDR1 and CDR2 (germline): KGHSH, LQKENI. Trimming removed 3 bases from V and 5 bases from J, with 9 bases in between. The CDR3 bases are TGTGCCAGCTCACCCGGGGTCAAAGATACGCAGTATTTT. Its translation: CASSPGVKDTQYF.

The chain recombines TRBV29-1 with TRBJ2-3, with 7 nucleotides matching TRBD2. This CDR3 is built from 13 residues. Germline CDR1 is SQVTM and CDR2 is ANQGSEA. This chain's CDR3 is CSLRAGVTDTQYF. DNA of the CDR3: TGCAGTCTTAGGGCGGGGGTGACAGATACGCAGTATTTT.

The chain links TRBV30 to TRBJ1-2, with TRBD1 identical over 7 bases. Germline CDR1 reads GTSNPN; CDR2 reads SVGIG (reference sequence). This CDR3 is built from 15 residues. V lost 3 bases and J lost 2; bases outside the gene matches: 9. The CDR3 DNA follows: TGTGCCTGGAGCCCTACGTTGACAGGGAACTATGGCTACACCTTC. Translation: CAWSPTLTGNYGYTF.